Many counts were recorded for the clone carrying this T cell receptor (beta chain). Its matching antigen is unknown. No cell sorting was done before RNA was extracted from the tissue. This non-tumor lung sample came from over 3 cm beyond the tumor edge. A modified ARM-PCR protocol with three rounds of nested PCR amplified TCRbeta. TCRdb used MiXCR to reprocess the multiplex PCR reads, holding one entry per CDR3 protein. The repertoire holds 40,000 to 55,000 distinct CDR3 sequences, about 70% seen once, with over 20% in the top ten. The length of the CDR3 is 13 residues. With 2 bases removed from V and 8 bases from J, the gap between germline ends came to 13 bases. Germline values: CDR1 MNHEY, CDR2 SVGAGI. These data come from a study of tumor and adjacent non-tumor tissue in lung cancer. Study-wide background: Histology: around twelve adenocarcinoma, a couple of squamous cell carcinoma, 1 small cell lung cancer. Aged roughly 31 to 76 years, patients included 10 men and about 5 women with stage I to III disease. Each sample yielded 4 million to 5 million productive TCRbeta reads on average. General study findings and limits: Significantly higher TCR diversity was found in tumor than normal lung.

This TCR derives from an older woman with non-small cell lung cancer. V usage is TRBV6-5 and J usage is TRBJ2-7; D gene uncertain. The sample taken for sequencing was distant non-tumor lung tissue. The CDR3 loop is CASSYRFETQQYF. The CDR3 bases are TGTGCCAGCAGTTACAGGTTTGAGACGCAGCAGTACTTC.